This T cell receptor (beta chain) was sequenced during a study of beta chain features in type 1 diabetes. For the study at large: Healthy donors, compared against patients, showed similar age, gender and cell yields. Study results and limitations: Unsettled here was the matter of whether HLA type influences TCRB rearrangement. All four CD4+ subsets of Type 1 diabetes patients contained TCRB CDR3s that were moderately but significantly shorter.

Trimming stripped 1 base from V and 6 bases from J, with 8 bases between. Germline assignment: CDR1 SGHNT and CDR2 YYREEE (reference sequence). The CDR3 has 13 residues. A CD45RO/CCR7/CD25/CD127/CD95/CD27 panel sorted naive, central memory, regulatory and stem cell-like memory CD4+ cells. Populations isolated by sorting all had purity greater than 95%. The sample holds a few counts of this clone. Its antigen remains unidentified. Since all of the isolated RNA was reverse transcribed, expressed TCRB transcripts were what got sequenced. Generated by immunoSEQ multiplex PCR, the TCRdb table keeps only in-frame clones and is missing some. In the table there are 250,000 to 350,000 clones, 15% of which are singletons.

V is TRBV5-4 and J is TRBJ2-1; D not certain. This TCR derives from a man between 18 and 35 years old with type 1 diabetes. Source material: naive CD4+ T cells from blood. The CDR3 is CASSLKRSNEQFF. The CDR3 coding sequence is TGTGCCAGCAGCTTGAAGAGATCCAATGAGCAGTTCTTC.